This TCR beta chain emerged from a study of a mutant IDH1 vaccine in newly diagnosed glioma. On the study more broadly: Radiotherapy, temozolomide, or both had been given previously, and both were given to most.

With V trimmed by 5 bases and J by 0 bases, 7 bases remained unmatched. The CDR3 has 16 residues. CDR1 and CDR2 (germline): MNHEY, SMNVEV (reference sequence). Worth noting for this clone: Its antigen remains unknown.

Time point denoted: week 35, safety follow-up. Each dose delivered 300 ug of mutant IDH1 20-mer peptide subcutaneously with imiquimod. New WHO grade 3 or 4 IDH1-mutant, ATRX-lost astrocytomas were present in all donors. The data were produced by immunoSEQ multiplex PCR, yet TCRdb's version contains in-frame clones alone and is incomplete. The sample shows about 30,000 clones, about 80% of them seen only once. Sequencing used PBMCs, obtained from a glioma patient whose treatment included an IDH1 peptide vaccine. This clonotype was obtained from a man aged 25-40 years with glioma. The V call is TRBV27, the J call TRBJ1-5; TRBD1 agrees at 7 bases. CDR3 DNA: TGTGCCAGCAGTCCGAGGGGGCAACATAGCAATCAGCCCCAGCATTTT. Residues: CASSPRGQHSNQPQHF.